What follows are 15 T cell receptor beta chains derived from one specimen sequenced in a study of blood T cells in healthy people across ages. Together with a sample-barcoded 5' primer, a J-beta primer mix was included in a second PCR lasting roughly 6 to 12 cycles. From the 5' RACE reads, TCRdb called clonotypes with MiXCR, one entry per CDR3 protein. The top ten hold about 6.3% of the sample, which has over a million distinct CDR3 sequences, almost 60% seen once. What was sequenced was blood. The receptors were gathered from a man between 18 and 29 years old in good health.

The chain uses TRBV7-9 and TRBJ2-5; D unresolved. The CDR3 runs 13 residues. Germline CDR1 and CDR2: SEHNR and FQNEAQ (reference sequence). Between the trimmed V and J ends, which lost 1 base and 2 bases, there was a span of 5 bases. In nucleotides, the CDR3 is TGTGCCAGCAGCTTAGACATTCAAGAGACCCAGTACTTC. Its translation: CASSLDIQETQYF.

This clonotype was counted only a few times. Here the CDR3 DNA reads TGCAGTGCCCGGGGAGGGGTGAACACTGAAGCTTTCTTT. Translation: CSARGGVNTEAFF. The chain links TRBV20-1 to TRBJ1-1, with D perhaps matching TRBD1 (5 bases). Trimming pared 6 bases from V and 0 bases from J, leaving 11 bases between. CDR1 and CDR2 from the germline V gene are DFQATT and SNEGSKA (reference sequence). The CDR3 runs to 13 residues.

The chain carries TRBV29-1 and TRBJ1-1; possibly TRBD1 for D (6 bases). The germline V gene has CDR1 SQVTM and CDR2 ANQGSEA. This CDR3 is built from 13 residues. Between the trimmed V and J ends, which lost 7 bases and 1 base, there was a span of 13 bases. CDR3 sequence (DNA): TGCAGCGGCGAGGGGACACCGAACACTGAAGCTTTCTTT. Translated: CSGEGTPNTEAFF. Full variable domain (rest looked up from reference TRBV29-1 and TRBJ1-1): SAVISQKPSRDICQRGTSLTIQCQVDSQVTMMFWYRQQPGQSLTLIATANQGSEATYESGFVIDKFPISRPNLTFSTLTVSNMSPEDSSIYLCSGEGTPNTEAFFGQGTRLTVV.

The genes are TRBV4-3 and TRBJ2-7, with a possible D match to TRBD1 (6 bases). V was cut by 0 bases and J by 2 bases, with 11 bases left in between. CDR3 length equals 15 residues. Per the germline V gene, CDR1 is LGHNA and CDR2 is YSLEER. The CDR3 nucleotides read TGCGCCAGCAGCCAAGACTTGGACAGTACCTACGAGCAGTACTTC. Translation gives CASSQDLDSTYEQYF.

The CDR3 nucleotides are TGTGCCAGCAACTTGACTAGCGGGTTGGAGACCCAGTACTTC. This sequence encodes CASNLTSGLETQYF. The chain joins TRBV6-2 or TRBV6-3 to TRBJ2-5; 10 nucleotides line up with TRBD2. The CDR3 spans 14 residues. After removal of 7 bases from V and 5 bases from J, the junction contained 7 bases not matched to a gene. The germline V gene encodes CDR1 MNHEY and CDR2 SVGEGT.

The V gene is TRBV7-9, the J gene TRBJ2-4, with D perhaps TRBD1 or TRBD2 (5 bases each). V lost 3 bases and J lost 10, with 10 bases in between. This CDR3 comprises 12 residues. CDR1 and CDR2 (germline): SEHNR, FQNEAQ (reference sequence). The CDR3 DNA sequence: TGTGCCAGCAGCTTCGAGGGGCGGATTCAGTACTTC. Protein: CASSFEGRIQYF.

The chain joins TRBV4-1 to TRBJ2-7, with D uncertain. The length of the CDR3 is 17 residues. Trimming took off 2 bases at V and 2 bases at J, with 19 bases between the two ends. Germline values: CDR1 MGHRA, CDR2 YSYEKL. CDR3 amino acids: CASSQSETVGFAYEQYF. The DNA of the CDR3 is TGCGCCAGCAGCCAATCTGAAACAGTGGGATTTGCCTACGAGCAGTACTTC.

Here the CDR3 reads CASSLDDGQVADTQYF. The CDR3 DNA reads TGTGCCAGCAGCTTAGATGACGGACAGGTAGCAGATACGCAGTATTTT. The chain carries TRBV7-9 and TRBJ2-3; 7 bases are a match to TRBD1. This CDR3 is 16 amino acids long. The V gene end was trimmed by 1 base and the J gene end by 4 bases; junction bases not matched to a gene: 8. CDR1 SEHNR and CDR2 FQNEAQ come from the germline V gene (reference sequence).

This clonotype appeared a few times. The V and J genes are TRBV24-1 and TRBJ2-2, with 8 bases aligning to TRBD2. There are 16 residues in the CDR3. J lost 1 base, V lost 6 bases, and 6 bases had no gene match. Germline assignment: CDR1 KGHDR and CDR2 SFDVKD. As DNA, the CDR3 is TGTGCCACCAGTCCGGCGGGAGGAAAGAACACCGGGGAGCTGTTTTTT. It specifies CATSPAGGKNTGELFF.

This clonotype was seen only once. The chain carries TRBV9 and TRBJ1-4, with D possibly being TRBD1 (5 bases). The CDR3 is made up of 14 amino acids. Deletions cut 4 bases from V and 8 bases from J, with 15 bases between. CDR1 and CDR2 from the germline V gene are SGDLS and YYNGEE. The CDR3 DNA follows: TGTGCCAGCAGCCGAGGACGGAGGGGCGAAAAACTGTTTTTT. As protein: CASSRGRRGEKLFF.

The chain carries TRBV5-6 and TRBJ2-7; no firm D call. The V end was cut by 0 bases, the J end by 4 bases, with 11 bases between. This CDR3 region has 14 residues. Germline V CDR1 and CDR2: SGHDT, YYEEEE. CDR3 DNA sequence: TGTGCCAGCAGCTTGGGGTTGACCTTATACGAGCAGTACTTC. Protein product: CASSLGLTLYEQYF.

This clonotype has only a few counts. The CDR3 sequence is CASTWGGRIQETQYF. The CDR3 bases are TGTGCCAGCACCTGGGGAGGGCGGATCCAAGAGACCCAGTACTTC. This chain connects TRBV12-3 or TRBV12-4 to TRBJ2-5, with 7 nucleotides matching TRBD2. The ends lost 7 bases at V and 1 base at J; junction bases unmatched: 9. The CDR3 runs to 15 residues.

The chain is built from TRBV5-1 and TRBJ1-5; TRBD1 is a possible D gene (5 bases). V gave up 4 bases and J gave up 4 bases, with 15 bases separating them. The CDR3 contains 15 residues. The germline gives CDR1 SGHRS, CDR2 YFSETQ. CDR3 amino acids: CASSQTGRINQPQHF. Here the CDR3 DNA reads TGCGCCAGCAGCCAGACGGGACGGATAAATCAGCCCCAGCATTTT.

This clonotype was detected many times. The chain joins TRBV29-1 to TRBJ2-5; 7 bases line up with TRBD2. Unmatched junction bases numbered 1, after V lost 4 bases and J lost 2 bases. Germline CDR1 SQVTM, CDR2 ANQGSEA. This CDR3 has 12 residues. CDR3: CSVGGGQETQYF. As DNA, the CDR3 is TGCAGCGTTGGGGGGGGGCAAGAGACCCAGTACTTC.

This clonotype occurred a few times. The chain is built from TRBV6-6 and TRBJ2-7; TRBD2 aligns across 7 bases. Matching the DNA end better, TRBJ2-5 makes the J call doubtful. Germline V CDR1 and CDR2: MNHNY, SVGAGI (reference sequence). The CDR3 consists of 15 residues. CDR3 region: CASSYSALAGETQYF. The CDR3, as DNA: TGTGCCAGCAGTTACTCCGCTTTAGCGGGAGAGACCCAGTACTTC.